One and the same sample provided the 8 T cell receptor beta chains below, sequenced in a study of cytomegalovirus exposure and HLA in healthy donors. Sequencing was performed with immunoSEQ multiplex PCR; in TCRdb, only in-frame clones are kept and a portion is missing. The sample lists some 76,000 clones; about 94% were seen once. The material sequenced was PBMCs. These receptors originate from a woman aged 18-35 years in good health and CMV-seronegative.

CDR3 amino acids: CASSSYQDNYGYTF. The CDR3 coding sequence is TGTGCCAGCAGTTCATATCAGGATAACTATGGCTACACCTTC. The chain carries TRBV25-1 and TRBJ1-2; unclear D gene. Germline CDR1 MGHDK, CDR2 SYGVNS. The CDR3 has 14 amino acids. V lost 5 bases to trimming and J lost 1 base, with 11 bases between them.

V and J are TRBV7-9 and TRBJ2-2; tentatively, D is TRBD1 (5 bases). V lost 2 bases and J 0 bases, leaving 16 bases between the germline ends. CDR1 and CDR2 (germline): SEHNR, FQNEAQ (reference sequence). The CDR3 runs 18 residues. CDR3 DNA: TGTGCCAGCAGCTTAACGTTGGGGCACCCCGCGAACACCGGGGAGCTGTTTTTT. Residues: CASSLTLGHPANTGELFF.

The V and J genes are TRBV6-5 and TRBJ1-1; the match to TRBD1 covers 7 bases. Losses at the gene ends were 4 bases for V and 7 bases for J; bases not matched to a gene: 3. The CDR3 extends over 12 amino acids. Germline V gene lookup returns CDR1 MNHEY and CDR2 SVGAGI. CDR3 DNA: TGTGCCAGCAGTTTCCGACAGGGTGAAGCTTTCTTT. Its protein is CASSFRQGEAFF.

The chain is built from TRBV7-2 and TRBJ2-1; D possibly corresponds to TRBD2 (6 bases). This CDR3 spans 14 amino acids. V lost 0 bases and J 10 bases, leaving 13 bases between the germline ends. Germline lookup yields CDR1 SGHTA and CDR2 FQGNSA. CDR3 sequence: CASSLATSLGEQFF. CDR3 DNA sequence: TGTGCCAGCAGCTTAGCAACTAGCCTGGGGGAGCAGTTCTTC.

The chain joins TRBV5-8 to TRBJ2-2; D remains unclear. Germline V gene lookup returns CDR1 SGHTS and CDR2 YDEGEE. The CDR3 extends over 12 amino acids. The V end was cut by 4 bases, the J end by 4 bases, with 5 bases between. The CDR3 DNA sequence: TGTGCCAGCAGCCCATTCACCGGGGAGCTGTTTTTT. Its translation: CASSPFTGELFF.

The rearrangement links TRBV11-2 to TRBJ2-3; no clear D. This CDR3 spans 14 amino acids. Per the germline V gene, CDR1 is SGHAT and CDR2 is FQNNGV. Deletions cut 4 bases from V and 7 bases from J, with 15 bases between. DNA of the CDR3: TGTGCCAGCAGCTCCAGGTCTTGGCAGAATACGCAGTATTTT. As protein: CASSSRSWQNTQYF.

This clone was counted once. The chain uses TRBV27 and TRBJ2-7, with a weak D call TRBD1 (6 bases). The CDR3 totals 13 residues. V was clipped by 10 bases and J by 2 bases, with 15 bases between them. Per the germline V gene, CDR1 is MNHEY and CDR2 is SMNVEV (reference sequence). This chain's CDR3 is CAIKDRYTYEQYF. The DNA for the CDR3 is TGTGCCATCAAAGACAGGTACACCTACGAGCAGTACTTC.

The chain carries TRBV28 and TRBJ2-7; 8 bases map to TRBD1. Germline V CDR1 and CDR2: MDHEN, SYDVKM. CDR3 size: 12 residues. Unmatched junction bases numbered 7, after V lost 8 bases and J lost 7 bases. The DNA for the CDR3 is TGTGCCAGCGCAGGGGGCGAGGAAGAGCAGTACTTC. Protein product: CASAGGEEEQYF.